This T cell receptor beta chain was profiled in a study of blood T cells in healthy people across ages. Per sample, a minimum of 7 million PBMCs were isolated. A sample-barcoded 5' primer and a J-beta primer mix were used in a second PCR of roughly 7 to 11 cycles. Each CDR3 protein gets one entry after TCRdb re-called the 5' RACE reads with MiXCR. The table lists roughly 700,000 distinct CDR3 sequences, 20% to 25% of them singletons, with more than 7.5% in the top ten. A note on this clonotype: A read error may produce the germline difference seen at one junction end.

The CDR3 has 14 amino acids. CDR1 is MNHEY and CDR2 is SVGEGT in the germline V gene. These data also formed part of another study, on T cells of mothers and their children.

The chain employs TRBV6-2 or TRBV6-3 and TRBJ2-5; TRBD1 is a possible D gene (6 bases). The sequence was collected from a boy aged 5-17 years in good health. The specimen was blood. The CDR3 DNA sequence: TGTGCCGGCAGATCAACAGGGAACCAAGAGACCCAGTACTTC. This translates into CAGRSTGNQETQYF.